This T cell receptor beta chain was identified in a study of metastatic and nonmetastatic thyroid tumors. TCRdb called clones again from the PCR reads with MiXCR. The data contain under 20,000 clones, about a third of them seen just once; the ten biggest clones take up 10%. CDR1 is SNHLY and CDR2 is FYNNEI in the germline V gene. This CDR3 spans 13 amino acids. This clone came up a few times. This may stem from a read error, because a much larger clone lies one nucleotide away. All patients were treatment-naive before thyroid surgery. The chain couples TRBV2 to TRBJ2-1; 8 positions agree with TRBD2. The sample comprised tumor tissue. The sequence was obtained from a male donor with papillary thyroid cancer or a benign thyroid nodule (not recorded which). Some clones in this sample may be carry-over from other donors' samples. CDR3 sequence reads: CSSGLAAYNEQFF. The DNA for the CDR3 is TGTTCTAGCGGACTAGCTGCCTACAATGAGCAGTTCTTC.